One and the same sample provided the 22 T cell receptor beta chains below, sequenced in a study of shared clonotypes between healthy human individuals. Assay used: immunoSEQ multiplex PCR; TCRdb lists only in-frame clones, some missing. The sample comprises roughly 2.2 million clones, roughly 92% of which are singletons, and 0.37% rests with the top ten. The specimen was naive CD4+ T cells from PBMCs. Subset given: CD45RA+ positively selected. The receptors come from a man aged 18 to 29 in good health. Some clones in this sample may be carry-over from other donors' samples.

J is TRBJ2-2 and V is TRBV27; 7 bases map to TRBD2. This CDR3 is built from 15 residues. The trim removed 6 bases at V and 4 bases at J, leaving 8 bases unmatched. Germline CDR1 and CDR2: MNHEY and SMNVEV (reference sequence). CDR3 amino acids: CASSPLGGVTGELFF. In DNA form, the CDR3 reads TGTGCCAGCAGCCCTCTGGGGGGGGTCACCGGGGAGCTGTTTTTT.

The gene calls are TRBV5-5 and TRBJ2-2; TRBD2 matches 8 bases. The CDR3 sequence is 15 residues long. After removal of 3 bases from V and 0 bases from J, the junction contained 1 base not matched to a gene. CDR1 is SGHKS and CDR2 is YYEKEE in the germline V gene (reference sequence). The CDR3 region is CASSSGGTNTGELFF. The CDR3 coding sequence is TGTGCCAGCAGCTCGGGGGGGACGAACACCGGGGAGCTGTTTTTT.

This chain joins TRBV11-2 and TRBJ2-7, with 7 bases that match TRBD1. V lost 1 base, J lost 4 bases, and 7 bases stayed unmatched. CDR3 size: 15 residues. Looked up from germline, CDR1 is SGHAT and CDR2 is FQNNGV. Written as DNA, the CDR3 is TGTGCCAGCAGCTTAGTCCGGGACAGACGATACGAGCAGTACTTC. Encoded protein: CASSLVRDRRYEQYF.

The J gene is TRBJ2-3, the V gene TRBV9; D may be TRBD2 (5 bases). Trimming shortened V by 2 bases and J by 6 bases, and 16 bases separated the two germline ends. CDR3 length equals 15 residues. Germline CDR1 is SGDLS and CDR2 is YYNGEE. This CDR3 reads CASSVGLALTDTQYF. DNA for the CDR3: TGTGCCAGCAGCGTTGGGCTAGCCTTAACCGATACGCAGTATTTT.

This rearrangement joins TRBV18 to TRBJ1-2; 7 bases line up with TRBD1. V lost 3 bases, J lost 8 bases, and 9 bases stayed unmatched. The CDR3 loop spans 14 amino acids. Germline lookup yields CDR1 KGHSH and CDR2 LQKENI. Here the CDR3 reads CASSPPTGTGGYTF. In nucleotides, the CDR3 is TGTGCCAGCTCACCCCCGACAGGGACGGGCGGCTACACCTTC.

The CDR3 region has the DNA TGTGCCAGCCGCCCCGTGGGAGGGAGGAACACTGAAGCTTTCTTT. Protein sequence: CASRPVGGRNTEAFF. V is TRBV28 and J is TRBJ1-1; D call uncertain. CDR3 length equals 15 residues. The germline V gene has CDR1 MDHEN and CDR2 SYDVKM. V was trimmed by 8 bases and J by 1 base, leaving 17 bases between them.

The gene calls are TRBV28 and TRBJ1-2; no clear D gene. The germline V gene has CDR1 MDHEN and CDR2 SYDVKM. The CDR3 loop spans 14 amino acids. V lost 4 bases and J 2 bases, leaving 11 bases between the germline ends. The CDR3 is CASSSLWGNYGYTF. The DNA of the CDR3 is TGTGCCAGCAGTTCCCTTTGGGGAAACTATGGCTACACCTTC.

A single count supports this clone. The V call is TRBV11-3, the J call TRBJ2-4; 9 bases map to TRBD1. The germline CDR1 and CDR2 sequences are SGHNT and YENEEA. V dropped 5 bases and J dropped 5; count of bases not matched to a gene: 7. The CDR3 contains 15 residues. Written as DNA, the CDR3 is TGTGCCAGCAGCCCCGGGGGACAGGGTCAAAACATTCAGTACTTC. Its translation is CASSPGGQGQNIQYF.

The chain joins TRBV29-1 to TRBJ2-7, with 8 bases aligning to TRBD1. Trimming removed 4 bases from V and 3 bases from J; junction bases left unmatched: 5. CDR1 and CDR2 from the germline V gene are SQVTM and ANQGSEA. The CDR3 spans 13 residues. The CDR3 DNA reads TGCAGCGTTGTTGACAGGGGCCTCTACGAGCAGTACTTC. As protein: CSVVDRGLYEQYF.

The rearrangement links TRBV28 to TRBJ2-7; TRBD2 matches 11 bases. The CDR3 spans 16 residues. Germline values: CDR1 MDHEN, CDR2 SYDVKM. V was pared by 5 bases and J by 4 bases, with 10 bases of the junction left unmatched. This CDR3 is CASSLTTLAGAYEQYF. DNA for the CDR3: TGTGCCAGCAGTCTCACCACACTAGCGGGGGCATACGAGCAGTACTTC. Drawing the rest from reference TRBV28 and TRBJ2-7, the complete variable domain is DVKVTQSSRYLVKRTGEKVFLECVQDMDHENMFWYRQDPGLGLRLIYFSYDVKMKEKGDIPEGYSVSREKKERFSLILESASTNQTSMYLCASSLTTLAGAYEQYFGPGTRLTVT.

The gene calls are TRBV29-1 and TRBJ1-1; D unresolved. The CDR3 extends over 11 amino acids. The germline V gene has CDR1 SQVTM and CDR2 ANQGSEA. DNA of the CDR3: TGCAGTGGAAGAAGGGCGGCTGAAGCTTTCTTT. Its translation is CSGRRAAEAFF.

The chain employs TRBV29-1 and TRBJ2-2; D is unresolved. V was trimmed by 4 bases and J by 5 bases, leaving 5 bases between them. This CDR3 comprises 11 residues. Germline V lookup: CDR1 SQVTM, CDR2 ANQGSEA. CDR3 in amino acids: CSVVRTGELFF. In DNA, the CDR3 is TGCAGCGTTGTCCGAACCGGGGAGCTGTTTTTT.

The chain combines TRBV18 with TRBJ2-7; D is unresolved. The germline V gene encodes CDR1 KGHSH and CDR2 LQKENI. V was trimmed by 3 bases and J by 0 bases, leaving 9 bases between them. CDR3 size: 14 residues. DNA of the CDR3: TGTGCCAGCTCACCGGGGATCAACTCCTACGAGCAGTACTTC. The encoded protein is CASSPGINSYEQYF.

The chain uses TRBV5-4 and TRBJ2-3, with 14 bases lining up with TRBD2. After removal of 0 bases from V and 11 bases from J, the junction contained 11 bases not matched to a gene. The germline V gene encodes CDR1 SGHNT and CDR2 YYREEE (reference sequence). The CDR3 consists of 17 residues. CDR3 loop: CASSLAKRGLAGVGQYF. For the CDR3, the DNA is TGTGCCAGCAGCTTGGCCAAGAGGGGACTAGCGGGAGTTGGGCAGTATTTT.

Turning to this clone: Other DNA sequences of this sample code for an identical CDR3. V is TRBV11-2 and J is TRBJ2-7, with TRBD1 identical over 8 bases. CDR1 is SGHAT and CDR2 is FQNNGV in the germline V gene. The trim removed 5 bases at V and 2 bases at J, leaving 5 bases unmatched. CDR3 size: 14 residues. The CDR3 is CASSPWTGPYEQYF. The CDR3 bases are TGTGCCAGCAGCCCCTGGACAGGGCCCTACGAGCAGTACTTC.

This clone was seen only once. J is TRBJ2-7 and V is TRBV28; D not resolved. V lost 7 bases and J lost 4, with 14 bases in between. Germline CDR1 and CDR2: MDHEN and SYDVKM. The CDR3 loop spans 13 amino acids. The CDR3 protein is CASNPGRIYEQYF. The CDR3 coding sequence is TGTGCCAGCAACCCGGGCCGGATATACGAGCAGTACTTC. Combining the CDR3 with reference TRBV28 and TRBJ2-7 gives the whole variable domain DVKVTQSSRYLVKRTGEKVFLECVQDMDHENMFWYRQDPGLGLRLIYFSYDVKMKEKGDIPEGYSVSREKKERFSLILESASTNQTSMYLCASNPGRIYEQYFGPGTRLTVT.

This clone showed up just once. The V and J genes are TRBV5-1 and TRBJ1-4, with D possibly matching TRBD1 (6 bases). Germline V gives CDR1 SGHRS, CDR2 YFSETQ. V was clipped by 6 bases and J by 0 bases, with 12 bases between them. This CDR3 has 15 residues. The CDR3 reads CASTRDNPTNEKLFF. The CDR3 DNA reads TGCGCCAGCACCAGGGACAACCCAACTAATGAAAAACTGTTTTTT.

The chain uses TRBV20-1 and TRBJ2-7; D not certain. The CDR3 loop spans 8 amino acids. Germline-derived CDR1 and CDR2 are DFQATT and SNEGSKA (reference sequence). Deletions cut 7 bases from V and 9 bases from J, with 7 bases between. The CDR3 sequence is CSVPAQYF. Written as DNA, the CDR3 is TGCAGTGTACCGGCGCAGTACTTC.

The chain combines TRBV27 with TRBJ1-1; 7 bases are shared with TRBD1. The CDR3 contains 14 residues. V was clipped by 4 bases and J by 2 bases; unmatched bases: 4. Germline V gene lookup returns CDR1 MNHEY and CDR2 SMNVEV (reference sequence). CDR3 bases: TGTGCCAGCAGTTCCGGACAGGACAACACTGAAGCTTTCTTT. Its protein is CASSSGQDNTEAFF.

The chain links TRBV4-1 to TRBJ2-5, with unresolved D. The CDR3 loop spans 13 amino acids. Germline CDR1 is MGHRA and CDR2 is YSYEKL. The germline V and J ends were trimmed by 1 base and 4 bases, with 7 bases remaining between them. The CDR3 region is CASSQGVTETQYF. The CDR3 DNA reads TGCGCCAGCAGCCAAGGCGTTACAGAGACCCAGTACTTC.

This chain links TRBV4-1 with TRBJ2-7; D is perhaps TRBD1 (6 bases). The germline V gene encodes CDR1 MGHRA and CDR2 YSYEKL. Trimming left V 4 bases short and J 4 bases short, with 23 bases between. The CDR3 length is 17 residues. The CDR3 here is CASSRGQGTENLYEQYF. The CDR3 bases are TGCGCCAGCAGCCGCGGCCAGGGGACGGAAAATTTATACGAGCAGTACTTC.

The chain has TRBV18 and TRBJ2-7; no clear D. The CDR3 is 16 amino acids. In germline, CDR1 is KGHSH, CDR2 LQKENI. V lost 3 bases, J lost 3 bases, and 18 bases lay in between. Written as DNA, the CDR3 is TGTGCCAGCTCACCCCCGAGCGCGCAACAGATCTACGAGCAGTACTTC. It codes for CASSPPSAQQIYEQYF.